Listed here are 10 T cell receptor beta chains from one sample, sequenced in a study of blood T cell repertoires in COVID-19. This table comes from immunoSEQ multiplex PCR, and its TCRdb copy is limited to in-frame clones, with some not included. The repertoire holds 52,000 or so clones, with roughly 85% as singletons. Material for sequencing was peripheral blood. The origin of the receptors is a human donor in a cohort sampled during active COVID-19.

Only one count was recorded for this clone. The chain has TRBV2 and TRBJ2-3; the match to TRBD2 covers 9 bases. Trimming removed 10 bases from V and 0 bases from J; junction bases left unmatched: 20. The CDR3 is made up of 19 amino acids. Germline V CDR1 and CDR2: SNHLY, FYNNEI. The DNA for the CDR3 is TGTGCCACCAAAGGGGGGGGAATAGGCCTAGCGGGGAGCACAGATACGCAGTATTTT. Translating gives CATKGGGIGLAGSTDTQYF.

The chain has TRBV28 and TRBJ2-7, with a weak D call TRBD2 (6 bases). The CDR3 is 15 amino acids. The V gene's germline CDR1 is MDHEN and CDR2 SYDVKM. V lost 4 bases and J 3 bases, leaving 16 bases between the germline ends. DNA for the CDR3: TGTGCCAGCAGTTGGTCGGCAGGAGGGAGCTACGAGCAGTACTTC. Amino acid sequence: CASSWSAGGSYEQYF.

A note on this clone: At the DNA level, this CDR3 is encoded by other sequences in the same sample as well. V and J are TRBV19 and TRBJ2-5, with 7 positions matching TRBD2. Germline V gene sequence: CDR1 LNHDA, CDR2 SQIVND (reference sequence). There are 13 residues in the CDR3. Trimming cost V 4 bases and J 1 base; bases outside gene matches: 0. This CDR3 reads CASSRGGQETQYF. CDR3 nucleotides: TGTGCCAGTAGTAGGGGGGGCCAAGAGACCCAGTACTTC.

This chain joins TRBV14 and TRBJ2-7; tentatively, D is TRBD2 (6 bases). This CDR3 has 15 residues. CDR1 and CDR2 from the germline V gene are SGHDN and FVKESK. V dropped 1 base and J dropped 0 bases, with 10 bases sitting between them. The CDR3 nucleotides read TGTGCCAGCAGCCAAGGGAGGGGAAGCTCCTACGAGCAGTACTTC. Translated, it gives CASSQGRGSSYEQYF.

The CDR3 DNA is TGTGCCAGCAGCGAAGTTACTAGCGGGAAGTTCAATGAGCAGTTCTTC. It is translated as CASSEVTSGKFNEQFF. The chain uses TRBV9 and TRBJ2-1, with 10 bases identical to TRBD2. The length of the CDR3 is 16 residues. Trimming took 3 bases from V and 6 from J; bases not matched to a gene: 9. CDR1 is SGDLS and CDR2 is YYNGEE in the germline V gene.

The CDR3 DNA sequence: TGCGCCAGCAGCTTTGACGGGAGGGCCGGGGAGCAGTTCTTC. It yields the protein CASSFDGRAGEQFF. V is TRBV5-1 and J is TRBJ2-1; TRBD2 matches at 8 bases. The germline V gene encodes CDR1 SGHRS and CDR2 YFSETQ. This CDR3 has 14 amino acids. The V segment lost 2 bases and the J segment 10 bases; nucleotides outside the gene matches: 8.

The genes are TRBV7-3 and TRBJ2-4; D remains unclear. With 3 bases removed from V and 7 bases from J, the gap between germline ends came to 10 bases. CDR1 is SGHTA, CDR2 FQGTGA, per germline. The CDR3 runs to 13 residues. The CDR3 bases are TGTGCCAGCAGCTTGGGTCCCGGGAACATTCAGTACTTC. Translating it yields CASSLGPGNIQYF.

J is TRBJ2-1 and V is TRBV27, with 13 bases aligning to TRBD2. The germline gives CDR1 MNHEY, CDR2 SMNVEV (reference sequence). Trimming at V came to 6 bases and at J to 4 bases, leaving 3 bases not matched to a gene. The CDR3 contains 15 residues. CDR3 region: CASSLLAGGYNEQFF. The DNA of the CDR3 is TGTGCCAGCAGCTTACTAGCGGGAGGGTACAATGAGCAGTTCTTC.

This chain uses TRBV4-3 with TRBJ2-3, with D possibly matching TRBD1 (5 bases). The V gene's germline CDR1 is LGHNA and CDR2 YSLEER. The CDR3 consists of 18 residues. V shed 0 bases and J shed 6 bases, with 22 bases lying between them. In DNA, the CDR3 is TGCGCCAGCAGCCAAGATAGGGCGTCGGCGACGCAGGGCGATACGCAGTATTTT. Its translation is CASSQDRASATQGDTQYF.

The V call is TRBV12-2, the J call TRBJ2-7; the D call of TRBD1 is as the table states it, not checked on the DNA. TRBV12-2 is designated a pseudogene. The CDR3 sequence is 21 residues long. CDR3 DNA sequence: TGTGCAAGTCGCTTAGCAGGGACTTCAGGGGGCGGTTCGAAAAGGGGCTCCGAGCAGTACTTC. Protein: CASRLAGTSGGGSKRGSEQYF.